Each of the 17 T cell receptor beta chains below was sequenced from the same sample in a study of patients and donors after allogeneic stem cell transplantation (dated by TCRdb to about 2020). Receptor amplification or capture employed RT-PCR. The sequencing machine was a NextSeq 550. TCRdb took the public reads, trimmed them with fastp at Q25, ran MiXCR for clone calling and kept in-frame beta chains. All rows with the same CDR3 protein become a single entry with the most common DNA and genes. For this sample the table gives 70,000 to 100,000 distinct CDR3 sequences, of which around 5% were detected only once. Clones ranked in the top ten supply roughly 2.5% of the sample. Specimen: blood, either unsorted or a sorted T cell fraction (not recorded which). The receptors here all came from a human donor who was either an allogeneic HSCT recipient or a stem cell or donor lymphocyte infusion donor (not recorded which). It is not recorded whose cells these are; they may come from a transplant donor.

This clonotype was seen only a few times. This sequence joins TRBV2 and TRBJ2-5; 11 nucleotides align to TRBD2. V trimming: 8 bases; J trimming: 4 bases; junction bases outside the gene matches: 9. The CDR3 spans 15 residues. CDR1 SNHLY and CDR2 FYNNEI come from the germline V gene. CDR3 nucleotide sequence: TGTGCCAGCCTTGACCTAGCGGGGGGCGGAGAGACCCAGTACTTC. Protein product: CASLDLAGGGETQYF.

This clonotype was picked up many times. V is TRBV28 and J is TRBJ2-1; 12 bases fit TRBD2. Germline values: CDR1 MDHEN, CDR2 SYDVKM. There are 15 residues in the CDR3. With 5 bases clipped from V and 7 bases from J, the junction kept 6 bases outside the gene matches. Here the CDR3 DNA reads TGTGCCAGCAGTCGACCTAGCGGGAGGGGGAATGAGCAGTTCTTC. Translated: CASSRPSGRGNEQFF. The full variable domain, in which reference TRBV28 and TRBJ2-1 provide the parts outside the CDR3, is DVKVTQSSRYLVKRTGEKVFLECVQDMDHENMFWYRQDPGLGLRLIYFSYDVKMKEKGDIPEGYSVSREKKERFSLILESASTNQTSMYLCASSRPSGRGNEQFFGPGTRLTVL.

In its sample, this clonotype was seen many times. The rearrangement links TRBV3-1 to TRBJ1-3, with 7 bases that match TRBD1. V was clipped by 5 bases and J by 2 bases; unmatched bases: 6. This CDR3 region has 15 residues. Germline values: CDR1 LGHDT, CDR2 YNNKEL (reference sequence). This CDR3 reads CASSFGQAAGNTIYF. The CDR3 DNA reads TGTGCCAGCAGCTTCGGACAGGCTGCTGGAAACACCATATATTTT.

The chain couples TRBV5-1 to TRBJ2-2; D gene uncertain. V lost 0 bases and J lost 2, with 5 bases in between. CDR1 is SGHRS and CDR2 is YFSETQ in the germline V gene. The CDR3 is 14 residues long. CDR3 DNA: TGCGCCAGCAGCTTGGCAGGCAACACCGGGGAGCTGTTTTTT. Translation gives CASSLAGNTGELFF.

In its sample, this clonotype was seen many times. The V and J genes are TRBV9 and TRBJ1-5; D uncertain. Per germline, CDR1 SGDLS and CDR2 YYNGEE. V was pared by 0 bases and J by 4 bases, with 8 bases between. The CDR3 has 14 amino acids. In nucleotides, the CDR3 is TGTGCCAGCAGCGTAGGGGATGTAAATCAGCCCCAGCATTTT. Its translation is CASSVGDVNQPQHF.

The table lists this clonotype with many counts. The gene calls are TRBV5-5 and TRBJ2-1; 8 bases line up with TRBD2. In germline, CDR1 is SGHKS, CDR2 YYEKEE (reference sequence). The V segment lost 4 bases and the J segment 9 bases; nucleotides outside the gene matches: 9. The CDR3 is made up of 14 amino acids. The CDR3 nucleotides read TGTGCCAGCAGCGGGCTAGCGGGCTTCAGTGAGCAGTTCTTC. Protein sequence: CASSGLAGFSEQFF.

The chain employs TRBV7-9 and TRBJ2-5; no clear D gene. CDR3 size: 12 residues. From germline, CDR1 is SEHNR and CDR2 FQNEAQ (reference sequence). V lost 5 bases and J lost 9, with 13 bases in between. The CDR3 coding sequence is TGTGCCAGCAGCCCCGTAACCGGGTCCCAGTACTTC. This encodes CASSPVTGSQYF.

This clonotype was recorded at least ten times. V is TRBV20-1 and J is TRBJ1-4, with D unclear. This CDR3 is 11 amino acids long. CDR1 is DFQATT, CDR2 SNEGSKA, per germline (reference sequence). Trimming took off 7 bases at V and 10 bases at J, with 13 bases between the two ends. CDR3 region: CSVTRQGKLFF. The CDR3 bases are TGCAGTGTGACCCGCCAAGGAAAACTGTTTTTT.

This clonotype was seen many times. The J gene is TRBJ1-2, the V gene TRBV29-1; D uncertain. Germline lookup yields CDR1 SQVTM and CDR2 ANQGSEA. The CDR3 contains 12 residues. Trimming took 7 bases from V and 4 from J, leaving 13 bases between them. CDR3 in amino acids: CSAMTDLYGYTF. The CDR3 DNA follows: TGCAGCGCCATGACGGACCTCTATGGCTACACCTTC.

This chain joins TRBV20-1 and TRBJ2-3; 12 nucleotides agree with TRBD2. CDR3 length: 17 amino acids. Per the germline V gene, CDR1 is DFQATT and CDR2 is SNEGSKA (reference sequence). V gave up 6 bases and J gave up 1 base; unmatched junction bases: 11. CDR3 loop: CSAPGTSGPFRTDTQYF. The DNA for the CDR3 is TGCAGTGCGCCGGGGACTAGCGGGCCCTTCCGCACAGATACGCAGTATTTT.

This clonotype was observed at least ten times. The genes are TRBV28 and TRBJ1-1, with 7 bases fitting TRBD1. The CDR3 runs to 12 residues. After removal of 8 bases from V and 5 bases from J, the junction contained 5 bases not matched to a gene. Germline lookup yields CDR1 MDHEN and CDR2 SYDVKM. CDR3 DNA sequence: TGTGCCAGCCGATCAGGGGGTACTGAAGCTTTCTTT. Protein product: CASRSGGTEAFF.

This clonotype was seen only a few times. The V gene is TRBV18, the J gene TRBJ2-2; D ambiguous. Germline CDR1 and CDR2: KGHSH and LQKENI. V lost 3 bases and J lost 1, with 6 bases in between. The CDR3 is 14 amino acids. The CDR3 DNA follows: TGTGCCAGCTCACCTCAGATGAACACCGGGGAGCTGTTTTTT. Residues: CASSPQMNTGELFF. Combining the CDR3 with reference TRBV18 and TRBJ2-2 gives the whole variable domain NAGVMQNPRHLVRRRGQEARLRCSPMKGHSHVYWYRQLPEEGLKFMVYLQKENIIDESGMPKERFSAEFPKEGPSILRIQQVVRGDSAAYFCASSPQMNTGELFFGEGSRLTVL.

This clonotype was seen more than once but under ten times. The chain combines TRBV30 with TRBJ2-1; TRBD1 might be the D (6 bases). Trimming left V 3 bases short and J 8 bases short, with 11 bases between. Germline V gene lookup returns CDR1 GTSNPN and CDR2 SVGIG (reference sequence). CDR3 length: 12 residues. The CDR3: CAWSRQVDEQFF. Here the CDR3 DNA reads TGTGCCTGGAGCCGACAGGTTGATGAGCAGTTCTTC.

This clonotype showed up many times. The V call is TRBV30, the J call TRBJ1-6; D remains ambiguous. Germline loops: CDR1 GTSNPN, CDR2 SVGIG (reference sequence). Trimming left V 3 bases short and J 4 bases short, with 7 bases between. The CDR3 has 13 amino acids. The CDR3 loop reads CAWSGRYNSPLHF. CDR3 DNA sequence: TGTGCCTGGAGCGGGAGGTATAATTCACCCCTCCACTTT.

This clonotype came up many times. The chain joins TRBV5-5 to TRBJ1-1; 8 bases are a match to TRBD1. Germline CDR1 and CDR2: SGHKS and YYEKEE (reference sequence). The CDR3 extends over 14 amino acids. V shed 4 bases, J shed 4 bases, and the junction held 6 bases outside the gene matches. The CDR3 bases are TGTGCCAGCAGCAAAGATGACAGGGGCACTGAAGCTTTCTTT. This codes for CASSKDDRGTEAFF.

Ten or more counts support this clonotype. The V call is TRBV20-1, the J call TRBJ2-3; D gene uncertain. V shed 3 bases and J shed 5 bases, with 15 bases lying between them. CDR1 is DFQATT and CDR2 is SNEGSKA in the germline V gene (reference sequence). The CDR3 contains 14 residues. The CDR3 DNA reads as TGCAGTGCTAGTTCCGGCCCCCCAAAAGATACGCAGTATTTT. It is translated as CSASSGPPKDTQYF.

This clonotype was found many times. The rearrangement uses TRBV19 and TRBJ2-5; 7 positions match TRBD1. CDR3 length: 16 amino acids. Germline CDR1 and CDR2: LNHDA and SQIVND (reference sequence). Germline trimming cut 8 bases from V and 5 bases from J; bases unmatched to any gene: 17. The CDR3 is CASSPLTGTEDETQYF. CDR3 bases: TGTGCCAGTTCCCCCTTAACCGGGACAGAGGATGAGACCCAGTACTTC.